Below, 14 T cell receptor beta chains from the same sample are listed, as sequenced in a study of CD8 T cells in ankylosing spondylitis. MiXCR, run by TCRdb on the 5' RACE reads, gives a single entry per CDR3 protein. The table records about 140,000 distinct CDR3 sequences, roughly 7.7% of them present only once. The sequenced sample consisted of synovial fluid, either unsorted or a sorted T cell fraction (not recorded which). These receptors originate from a male donor with ankylosing spondylitis.

This clonotype came up a few times. V and J are TRBV12-3 or TRBV12-4 and TRBJ2-3; 8 positions agree with TRBD1. Losses at the gene ends were 4 bases for V and 1 base for J; bases not matched to a gene: 4. This CDR3 comprises 15 residues. The CDR3 DNA follows: TGTGCCAGCAGTTCGACAGGGGTCGGCACAGATACGCAGTATTTT. It yields the protein CASSSTGVGTDTQYF.

This clonotype has at least ten counts. V gene TRBV2 combines with J gene TRBJ2-6; D gene uncertain. This CDR3 has 16 amino acids. The V end was cut by 5 bases, the J end by 2 bases, with 13 bases between. Germline V gene data show CDR1 as SNHLY and CDR2 as FYNNEI. The CDR3 region is CASSPQKSAGANVLTF. The CDR3 DNA follows: TGTGCCAGCAGTCCCCAGAAAAGCGCTGGGGCCAACGTCCTGACTTTC.

This clonotype was detected ten times or more. V and J are TRBV20-1 and TRBJ2-7; D possibly matches TRBD1 or TRBD2 (5 bases each). Deletions cut 8 bases from V and 5 bases from J, with 19 bases between. The CDR3 totals 13 residues. In germline, CDR1 is DFQATT, CDR2 SNEGSKA (reference sequence). CDR3 sequence reads: CSPALSGRDEQYF. For the CDR3, the DNA is TGCAGTCCCGCTTTGTCGGGGCGCGACGAGCAGTACTTC.

This chain joins TRBV11-3 and TRBJ2-1, with TRBD1 matching 8 bases. CDR1 SGHNT and CDR2 YENEEA come from the germline V gene. This CDR3 spans 14 amino acids. After removal of 5 bases from V and 7 bases from J, the junction contained 7 bases not matched to a gene. As DNA, the CDR3 is TGTGCCAGCAGCCTGGGGACAGGACCGAATGAGCAGTTCTTC. Its protein product is CASSLGTGPNEQFF.

This clonotype was seen many times. V is TRBV10-3 and J is TRBJ1-2; no reliable D call. Germline CDR1 ENHRY, CDR2 SYGVKD. The ends were cut back, 2 bases at V and 3 bases at J, with 10 bases in the middle. The CDR3 totals 14 residues. Written as DNA, the CDR3 is TGTGCCATCAGTGAGGGGCCAAACGACTATGGCTACACCTTC. This encodes CAISEGPNDYGYTF.

The chain employs TRBV5-1 and TRBJ1-2; 8 bases are a match to TRBD1. Per germline, CDR1 SGHRS and CDR2 YFSETQ. The CDR3 length is 16 residues. V shed 4 bases, J shed 7 bases, and the junction held 15 bases outside the gene matches. The DNA of the CDR3 is TGCGCCAGCAGCCCTGGGGGGACAGGCCTGTTTGGTGGCTACACCTTC. It translates to CASSPGGTGLFGGYTF.

The chain employs TRBV7-8 and TRBJ2-1; 11 bases line up with TRBD1. J lost 3 bases, V lost 5 bases, and 9 bases had no gene match. The CDR3 is made up of 17 amino acids. Germline CDR1 SGHVS, CDR2 FQNEAQ. DNA for the CDR3: TGTGCCAGCAGCGCTAGCCCCGGGACAGGGGGCTACAATGAGCAGTTCTTC. Translated, it gives CASSASPGTGGYNEQFF.

Many counts were recorded for this clonotype. V gene TRBV6-5 combines with J gene TRBJ1-4; D might be TRBD1 (5 bases). The CDR3 has 14 amino acids. Looked up from germline, CDR1 is MNHEY and CDR2 is SVGAGI. Trimming removed 4 bases at V and 8 bases at J, with 14 bases between. CDR3 protein: CASSLTRGGEKLFF. The CDR3 nucleotides read TGTGCCAGCAGTTTAACAAGGGGCGGAGAAAAACTGTTTTTT.

This clonotype came up many times. DNA of the CDR3: TGTGCCGGTTCAAGGGGCACCGGGGAGCTGTTTTTT. Protein sequence: CAGSRGTGELFF. J is TRBJ2-2 and V is TRBV12-3 or TRBV12-4; a weak D match, TRBD1 (5 bases). Trimming removed 11 bases from V and 4 bases from J, with 11 bases in between. The CDR3 is 12 residues long.

Of note for this clonotype: A junction end diverges from the germline sequence, so it may reflect a read error. The CDR3, as DNA: TGTGCCAGCAGCTCTCTCAGGTACATTAAGTACTTC. Residues: CASSSLRYIKYF. The gene calls are TRBV7-2 and TRBJ2-4; D not certain. The germline V gene has CDR1 SGHTA and CDR2 FQGNSA. The CDR3 runs 12 residues.

This clonotype was counted at least ten times. This chain connects TRBV7-2 to TRBJ2-2; no definite D call. Trimming removed 2 bases at V and 9 bases at J, with 7 bases between. The germline CDR1 and CDR2 sequences are SGHTA and FQGNSA. This CDR3 has 12 amino acids. CDR3 in amino acids: CASSLFARELFF. The DNA of the CDR3 is TGTGCCAGCAGCTTATTTGCGAGGGAGCTGTTTTTT.

This clonotype was counted at least ten times. CDR3 in DNA: TGTGCCAGCAGCTTAACAGGGGATCAGCCCCAGCATTTT. Amino acid sequence: CASSLTGDQPQHF. The J gene is TRBJ1-5, the V gene TRBV7-2, with 7 nucleotides matching TRBD1. CDR3 length: 13 residues. J was trimmed by 5 bases and V by 2 bases; bases with no gene match: 0. Germline-derived CDR1 and CDR2 are SGHTA and FQGNSA.

This clonotype has only a few counts. V and J are TRBV29-1 and TRBJ1-1, with D maybe TRBD1 (5 bases). This CDR3 spans 13 amino acids. The V gene's germline CDR1 is SQVTM and CDR2 ANQGSEA. V shed 7 bases and J shed 1 base, with 13 bases lying between them. The DNA for the CDR3 is TGCAGCGCCCTACGAACAGGGAACACTGAAGCTTTCTTT. This encodes CSALRTGNTEAFF. The full variable domain, completed using reference TRBV29-1 and TRBJ1-1, is SAVISQKPSRDICQRGTSLTIQCQVDSQVTMMFWYRQQPGQSLTLIATANQGSEATYESGFVIDKFPISRPNLTFSTLTVSNMSPEDSSIYLCSALRTGNTEAFFGQGTRLTVV.

The chain employs TRBV5-6 and TRBJ1-6; the D gene is possibly TRBD1 (6 bases). The length of the CDR3 is 13 residues. V gave up 0 bases and J gave up 14 bases, with 12 bases separating them. Germline CDR1 is SGHDT and CDR2 is YYEEEE. CDR3: CASSLVGARTLHF. As DNA, the CDR3 is TGTGCCAGCAGCTTGGTGGGGGCGCGGACCCTCCACTTT.